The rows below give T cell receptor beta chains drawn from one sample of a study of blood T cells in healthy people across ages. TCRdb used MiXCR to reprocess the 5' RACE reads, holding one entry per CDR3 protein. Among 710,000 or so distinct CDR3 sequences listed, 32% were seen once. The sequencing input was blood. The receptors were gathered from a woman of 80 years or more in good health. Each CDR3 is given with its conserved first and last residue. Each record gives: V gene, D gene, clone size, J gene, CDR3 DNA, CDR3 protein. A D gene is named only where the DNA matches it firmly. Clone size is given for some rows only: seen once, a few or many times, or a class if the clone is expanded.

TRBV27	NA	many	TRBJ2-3	TGTGCCAGCAGTTTCGGGGGAAATTGGTACACAGATACGCAGTATTTT	CASSFGGNWYTDTQYF
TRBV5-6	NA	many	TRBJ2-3	TGTGCCAGCAGCCCGGCCCGCACAGATACGCAGTATTTT	CASSPARTDTQYF
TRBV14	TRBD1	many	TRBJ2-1	TGTGCCAGCAGCCGACTCGGACAGGGGGCTACCGATGAGCAGTTCTTC	CASSRLGQGATDEQFF
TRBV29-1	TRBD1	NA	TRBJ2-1	TGCAGCGTTCACGGACAGGGCTATAATGAGCAGTTCTTC	CSVHGQGYNEQFF
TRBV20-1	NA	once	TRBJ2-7	TGCAGTGCTACGCAGGGATACGAGCAGTACTTC	CSATQGYEQYF
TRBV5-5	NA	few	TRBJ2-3	TGTGCCAGCAGCCTCCGAGGCCTGGACACAGATACGCAGTATTTT	CASSLRGLDTDTQYF
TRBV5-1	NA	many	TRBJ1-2	TGCGCCAGCAGCTTCGACATACGCTATGGCTACACCTTC	CASSFDIRYGYTF
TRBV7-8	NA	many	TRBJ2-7	TGTGCCAGCAGCGCCGGCCTGGGGAGCTCCTACGAGCAGTACTTC	CASSAGLGSSYEQYF
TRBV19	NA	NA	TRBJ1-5	TGTGCCAGTAGTAAGGCGGGGGGCGGAAGACGGCCCCAGCATTTT	CASSKAGGGRRPQHF
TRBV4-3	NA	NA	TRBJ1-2	TGCGCCAGCAGCCAAGTATTGGGGGAGGGCGGCTACACCTTC	CASSQVLGEGGYTF
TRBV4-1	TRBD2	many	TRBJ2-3	TGCGCCAGCAGCCAAGCACTAGCGGGGGCCACAGATACGCAGTATTTT	CASSQALAGATDTQYF
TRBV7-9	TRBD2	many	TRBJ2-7	TGTGCCAGCAGCGAGGGCGGGGGGCGATTGGAGCAGTACTTC	CASSEGGGRLEQYF
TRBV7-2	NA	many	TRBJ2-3	TGTGCCAGCAGCCCCCTGGGTAGCGCGGGTCTGGATACGCAGTATTTT	CASSPLGSAGLDTQYF
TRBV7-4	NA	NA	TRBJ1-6	TGTGCCAGCAGCGTGGACATCTACAATTCACCCCTCCACTTT	CASSVDIYNSPLHF
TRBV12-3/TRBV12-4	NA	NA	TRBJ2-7	TGTGCCAGCAGTTTAACTGACGGATCCTACGAGCAGTACTTC	CASSLTDGSYEQYF
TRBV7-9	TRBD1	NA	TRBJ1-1	TGTGCCAGCAGCGCCAGACAGGGTTCCCACACTGAAGCTTTCTTT	CASSARQGSHTEAFF
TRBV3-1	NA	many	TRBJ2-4	TGTGCCAGCAGCCAAGACGCTCTAGCCAAAAACATTCAGTACTTC	CASSQDALAKNIQYF
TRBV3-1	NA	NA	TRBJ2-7	TGTGCCAGCAGCTTTGGGGCTGGCTACGAGCAGTACTTC	CASSFGAGYEQYF
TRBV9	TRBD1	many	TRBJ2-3	TGTGCCAGCAGCCCTACAGGGGGAATAGATACGCAGTATTTT	CASSPTGGIDTQYF
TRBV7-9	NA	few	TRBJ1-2	TGTGCCAGCAGCCTACAATGGACAGAATATGGCTACACCTTC	CASSLQWTEYGYTF
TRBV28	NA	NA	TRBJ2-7	TGTGCCAGCAGTCCGGGAGTGGGCTCCTACAATGAGCAGTACTTC	CASSPGVGSYNEQYF
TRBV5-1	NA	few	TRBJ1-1	TGCGCCAGCAGCTTAGTGAATGACAGGCTCCCCGTAATGAACACTGAAGCTTTCTTT	CASSLVNDRLPVMNTEAFF
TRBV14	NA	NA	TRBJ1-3	TGTGCCAGCAGCCAAGATTTGAGGTTCTCTGGAAACACCATATATTTT	CASSQDLRFSGNTIYF
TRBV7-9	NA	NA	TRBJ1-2	TGTGCCAGCAGCTTAGCGTGGACAAACGATGGCTACACCTTC	CASSLAWTNDGYTF
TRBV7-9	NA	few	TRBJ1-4	TGTGCCAGCAGTCGTCAGGGTGGAACTAATGAAAAACTGTTTTTT	CASSRQGGTNEKLFF
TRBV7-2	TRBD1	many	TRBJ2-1	TGTTCCAGCAGCCCGCGCGGGACAGGAGCGGGCGGCAATGAGCAGTTCTTC	CSSSPRGTGAGGNEQFF
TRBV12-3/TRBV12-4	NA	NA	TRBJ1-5	TGTGCCAGCAGGTTAGCAGGGACCAATCAGCCCCAGCATTTT	CASRLAGTNQPQHF
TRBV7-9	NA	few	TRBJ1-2	TGTGCCAGCAGCCCAGGGGCAGGGAACTATGGCCACACCTTC	CASSPGAGNYGHTF
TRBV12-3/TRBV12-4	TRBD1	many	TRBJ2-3	TGTGCCAGCAGCCAAGCGGACAGGAGCACAGATACGCAGTATTTT	CASSQADRSTDTQYF
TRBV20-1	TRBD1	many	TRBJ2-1	TGCAGTGCTAGAGGACAGGGGGCGAGCAATGAGCAGTTCTTC	CSARGQGASNEQFF
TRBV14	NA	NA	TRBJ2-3	TGTGCCAGCAGCCTTCGGACCTACGACACAGATACGCAGTATTTT	CASSLRTYDTDTQYF
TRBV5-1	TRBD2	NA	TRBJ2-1	TGCGCCAGCAGCCCCCCTAGCGGGAGGGCGAATGAGCAGTTCTTC	CASSPPSGRANEQFF
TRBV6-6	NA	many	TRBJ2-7	TGTGCCAGCAGTTACGTATTCCACGAGCAGTACTTC	CASSYVFHEQYF